What follows describes a single TCR beta chain. Original methodology: Researchers report that nucleated cell counts were estimated from reference gene primer amplification. Here immunoSEQ multiplex PCR was the method, and the copy in TCRdb shows in-frame clones only, minus some. The D gene and trimming were derived from the DNA, and the V and J assignments and clone size from that table. The sample holds some 120,000 clones, around four fifths seen once. These data belong to a study of blood T cell repertoires in COVID-19. About the research overall: COVID-19 samples from acute and convalescent phases originated in the United States, Italy and Spain. The analysed material was cDNA or gDNA that came from T cells, B-cell-depleted T cells, or PBMCs.

With 6 bases removed from V and 0 bases from J, the gap between germline ends came to 5 bases. Per germline, CDR1 KGHDR and CDR2 SFDVKD. The CDR3 consists of 14 residues. Sequencing was done on a sample of peripheral blood. This sequence originates from a man older than 75 with active or convalescent COVID-19. The V and J genes are TRBV24-1 and TRBJ2-6; D not certain. CDR3 coding DNA: TGTGCCACCAGTCCAGGCTCTGGGGCCAACGTCCTGACTTTC. Residues: CATSPGSGANVLTF.